A selection of T cell receptor beta chains follows, all from one sample in a study of OX40 agonist ivuxolimab in advanced cancers. The assay was immunoSEQ multiplex PCR, and TCRdb's table has in-frame clones only and misses some. The sample lists some 79,000 clones, 92% occurring once. The material sequenced was CD4+ or CD8+ T cells sorted from blood, taken in a trial of the OX40 agonist ivuxolimab. The receptors shown here come from an adult with an advanced solid tumor such as melanoma, head and neck, liver or kidney cancer. Both conserved end residues are part of each CDR3. D genes are given only for firm matches. Clone sizes are given selectively: once, few, many, or a class where the clone is expanded.

TGTGCCAGTAGTATGGAGGGAGATTATAGCAATCAGCCCCAGCATTTT	CASSMEGDYSNQPQHF	TRBV19	TRBJ1-5	NA	NA
TGTGCCAGCAGCTTAATTAGCGGGAGTCGAGAGACCCAGTACTTC	CASSLISGSRETQYF	TRBV13	TRBJ2-5	NA	TRBD2
TGTGCCAGCAGTGGGGGGGAAGAAAAACTGTTTTTT	CASSGGEEKLFF	TRBV2	TRBJ1-4	NA	NA
TGTGCCAGCAGCGACCCGACTGGGACAGGGAACTATGGCTACACCTTC	CASSDPTGTGNYGYTF	TRBV6-6	TRBJ1-2	NA	TRBD1
TGTGCCAGCAGCCAAGATGGGACAGGGGTAAATGAAAAACTGTTTTTT	CASSQDGTGVNEKLFF	TRBV4-2	TRBJ1-4	NA	TRBD1
TGTGCCAGCAGCCGCGCCCAGGGGCAGGGCCAGCCCCAGCATTTT	CASSRAQGQGQPQHF	TRBV7-8	TRBJ1-5	NA	NA
TGTGCCAGCAGCTTAGCTCCGGGACGCGAGCAGTACTTC	CASSLAPGREQYF	TRBV7-8	TRBJ2-7	NA	NA
TGTGCCAGCAGGAGCGGGGATTCGAATTCACCCCTCCACTTT	CASRSGDSNSPLHF	TRBV2	TRBJ1-6	NA	NA
TGTGCCAGCAGTCTGCAGGGAAGAGTAGGAAAAGCTTTCTTT	CASSLQGRVGKAFF	TRBV6-4	TRBJ1-1	few	NA
TGTGCCAGCAGTTGGGGACAGGAAACCTACGAGCAGTACTTC	CASSWGQETYEQYF	TRBV6-5	TRBJ2-7	NA	TRBD1
TGTGCCAGCAGAGAGACCGGGACAGGTATGGACGAGCAGTACTTC	CASRETGTGMDEQYF	TRBV5-6	TRBJ2-7	NA	TRBD1
TGTGCCAGCACTCTAGCGTATAACACCGGGGAGCTGTTTTTT	CASTLAYNTGELFF	TRBV27	TRBJ2-2	NA	NA
TGTGCCTGCCAACGGGCAGGGGGTGACGGGGAGCTGTTTTTT	CACQRAGGDGELFF	TRBV19	TRBJ2-2	NA	TRBD1
TGTGCCAGTCGACCGGGACCTCAAGAGACCCAGTACTTC	CASRPGPQETQYF	TRBV19	TRBJ2-5	NA	NA
TGCGCCAGCACCTGGACTAGCGGAAGCACAGATACGCAGTATTTT	CASTWTSGSTDTQYF	TRBV5-1	TRBJ2-3	NA	TRBD2
TGTGCCAGCTCACCACTGAGGGGCACTGAAGCTTTCTTT	CASSPLRGTEAFF	TRBV18	TRBJ1-1	NA	NA
TGTGCCAGCAGTGAAGGCACAGGGGAAGATACGCAGTATTTT	CASSEGTGEDTQYF	TRBV2	TRBJ2-3	NA	TRBD1
TGTGCCAGCAGCTTGGATATAGGGAAGCACTATGGCTACACCTTC	CASSLDIGKHYGYTF	TRBV5-4	TRBJ1-2	NA	NA
TGTGCCAGCAGCTTATGGGGGGAATACAATGAGCAGTTCTTC	CASSLWGEYNEQFF	TRBV11-2	TRBJ2-1	once	NA
TGTGCCAGCAGCTTGGATGCGCTATACGAGCAGTACTTC	CASSLDALYEQYF	TRBV5-6	TRBJ2-7	NA	NA
TGTGCCAGCAGCCGAAAGGGGGCGGGAGGCTGGCAGTACTTC	CASSRKGAGGWQYF	TRBV7-4	TRBJ2-7	NA	NA
TGTGCCGCCCAAGGGGCTAGCGGGAGCTCCTACGAGCAGTACTTC	CAAQGASGSSYEQYF	TRBV30	TRBJ2-7	NA	TRBD2
TGTGCCAGCAGCACAATGGAGACAGGGTTGGGGGAGACCCAGTACTTC	CASSTMETGLGETQYF	TRBV13	TRBJ2-5	NA	TRBD1
TGCGCCAGCAGCCAAGACCGTCGCTACACCTTC	CASSQDRRYTF	TRBV4-1	TRBJ1-2	NA	NA
TGTGCCAGCAGTGCACCAGAGGTCAATCAGCCCCAGCATTTT	CASSAPEVNQPQHF	TRBV6-1	TRBJ1-5	NA	NA
TGTGCCAGCAGCTTAGCGGGGACGAGGGGGGAGCAGTACTTC	CASSLAGTRGEQYF	TRBV7-2	TRBJ2-7	NA	NA
TGTGCCTGGAGTGGACAGGACTATAATTCACCCCTCCACTTT	CAWSGQDYNSPLHF	TRBV30	TRBJ1-6	NA	NA
TGTGCCAGCAGCTTAGGGACGAAGCAGTTCTTC	CASSLGTKQFF	TRBV7-9	TRBJ2-1	NA	NA
TGTGCCAGCAGCCGTGGACAGAGCTCTGGAAACACCATATATTTT	CASSRGQSSGNTIYF	TRBV6-5	TRBJ1-3	NA	NA
TGTGCCAGCAGTACCGGAGCTCGTGAGCAGTACTTC	CASSTGAREQYF	TRBV6-6	TRBJ2-7	NA	NA
TGCGCCAGCAGCCAAGAGTCGGGGGTGAGGTATTTT	CASSQESGVRYF	TRBV4-1	TRBJ2-3	NA	NA
TGTGCCAGTAGTATGTACCAGTGGAACACCGGGGAGCTGTTTTTT	CASSMYQWNTGELFF	TRBV19	TRBJ2-2	NA	NA
TGTGCCAGCAGCTTCGGACTAGCGGGAGTCGGCAATGAGCAGTTCTTC	CASSFGLAGVGNEQFF	TRBV5-4	TRBJ2-1	once	TRBD2
TGTGCCTGGAGTGAGGGACAGGGTTACGAGACCCAGTACTTC	CAWSEGQGYETQYF	TRBV30	TRBJ2-5	NA	TRBD1
TGTGCCAGCAGCTTAGTCGGGGTTGGTCAGCCCCAGCATTTT	CASSLVGVGQPQHF	TRBV7-8	TRBJ1-5	NA	NA
TGCGCCAGCAGCTTGGGGGCCGTGAACACTGAAGCTTTCTTT	CASSLGAVNTEAFF	TRBV5-1	TRBJ1-1	NA	NA
TGCGCCAGCAGCTTGGCCCTCGAGGAGGGAACAGATACGCAGTATTTT	CASSLALEEGTDTQYF	TRBV5-1	TRBJ2-3	NA	NA
TGCGCCAGCAGCTCTACCGGGAGTAGCTTCTCAGATACGCAGTATTTT	CASSSTGSSFSDTQYF	TRBV5-1	TRBJ2-3	NA	NA
TGTGCCAGCAGCCCGCCCGGGGGGTGGAAAGAGACCCAGTACTTC	CASSPPGGWKETQYF	TRBV7-2	TRBJ2-5	NA	TRBD2
TGCGCCAGTACCGCAGGGGGCGTCCTAGCGGGAGGCAGGAGCTCCTACAATGAGCAGTTCTTC	CASTAGGVLAGGRSSYNEQFF	TRBV10-2	TRBJ2-1	NA	TRBD2
TGTGCCCTCGGGGGGGAACAGACAGGGGGCATGAATAGCAATCAGCCCCAGCATTTT	CALGGEQTGGMNSNQPQHF	TRBV19	TRBJ1-5	NA	TRBD1
TGTGCTAGTGGTTTGGTACGCGGGGACAGCTACTCCTACAATGAGCAGTTCTTC	CASGLVRGDSYSYNEQFF	TRBV12-5	TRBJ2-1	NA	NA
TGTGCCAGCAGTATGATGGACAGGGCCCTCTACGAGCAGTACTTC	CASSMMDRALYEQYF	TRBV2	TRBJ2-7	NA	TRBD1
TGTGCCAGCAGTTACTCAGCTAGCGGGAGATCCGGGGAGCTGTTTTTT	CASSYSASGRSGELFF	TRBV6-5	TRBJ2-2	few	TRBD2
TGTGCCAGTAGTGCAGCGGGGGCGAACACCGGGGAGCTGTTTTTT	CASSAAGANTGELFF	TRBV19	TRBJ2-2	NA	TRBD2
TGTGCCAGCAGCCCGACTTCAGGCCGGGCCTATGGCTACACCTTC	CASSPTSGRAYGYTF	TRBV9	TRBJ1-2	NA	NA
TGTGCCAGTAGAGACAGGGGGCCTGGAAACACCATATATTTT	CASRDRGPGNTIYF	TRBV19	TRBJ1-3	once	TRBD1
TGTGCCAGTAGTATAACGGGACTAGCCCTCAATGAGCAGTTCTTC	CASSITGLALNEQFF	TRBV19	TRBJ2-1	NA	TRBD2
TGTGCCAGCAGTGGACTAGCGGGAGGGGGCAATTACGATGAGCAGTTCTTC	CASSGLAGGGNYDEQFF	TRBV7-9	TRBJ2-1	NA	TRBD2
TGTGCCAGTAGTATTGACGGCTATGGCTACACCTTC	CASSIDGYGYTF	TRBV19	TRBJ1-2	NA	NA
TGTGCCAGCTCACCAAGGACGAACACCGGGGAGCTGTTTTTT	CASSPRTNTGELFF	TRBV18	TRBJ2-2	NA	NA
TGTGCCAGTTGGACCGTGAACACTGAAGCTTTCTTT	CASWTVNTEAFF	TRBV19	TRBJ1-1	few	NA
TGTGCCAGCAGTTCGACTGGGGCTGGTGGTTATGGCTACACCTTC	CASSSTGAGGYGYTF	TRBV27	TRBJ1-2	NA	NA
TGTGCCAGCAGTTTGGGCCAGCCAGTGGGGACGCAGTACTTC	CASSLGQPVGTQYF	TRBV27	TRBJ2-5	NA	NA
TGTGCCAGCTCACCTCTTGGGACGTCCGGGGATGGGACTGAAGCTTTCTTT	CASSPLGTSGDGTEAFF	TRBV18	TRBJ1-1	NA	NA
TGCGCCAGCAGCCAAGATGTGGCGGGTAACTACAATGAGCAGTTCTTC	CASSQDVAGNYNEQFF	TRBV4-1	TRBJ2-1	NA	NA
TGTGCCAGCAGACCAGACAGTTATCAGCCCCAGCATTTT	CASRPDSYQPQHF	TRBV6-5	TRBJ1-5	once	NA
TGTGCCAGTAGTATGACAGTCCGTGTATCCGATACGCAGTATTTT	CASSMTVRVSDTQYF	TRBV19	TRBJ2-3	NA	NA
TGTGCCAGCAGCACGGACAGGGGTATCACCGGGGAGCTGTTTTTT	CASSTDRGITGELFF	TRBV6-5	TRBJ2-2	NA	TRBD1